These 5 T cell receptor beta chains came from one sample sequenced in a study of Graves' ophthalmopathy and Graves' hyperthyroidism. As the template, RNA transcripts were used to amplify TCR beta CDR3 regions. An opening RT-PCR round employed HTBI primers and preceded a second-round multiplex PCR. Via MiXCR, TCRdb re-called the multiplex PCR reads, giving one row per CDR3 protein. The sample comprises about 1.1 million distinct CDR3 sequences, about 35% of which are singletons, and 8.5% to 14% rests with the top ten. The specimen was peripheral blood or thyroid tissue (not recorded which). The source of these receptors is an adult man with Graves' hyperthyroidism.

This clonotype was recorded many times. The chain is built from TRBV7-2 and TRBJ2-5, with D perhaps matching TRBD1 (6 bases). This CDR3 contains 15 residues. V was cut by 2 bases and J by 4 bases, with 14 bases left in between. Germline CDR1 and CDR2: SGHTA and FQGNSA. DNA of the CDR3: TGTGCCAGCAGCTTACACCGGGACACGGGAGAGACCCAGTACTTC. Its translation: CASSLHRDTGETQYF.

The chain combines TRBV9 with TRBJ2-5; D may correspond to TRBD1 or TRBD2 (6 bases each). Germline CDR1 and CDR2: SGDLS and YYNGEE. Trimming removed 3 bases from V and 7 bases from J, with 13 bases in between. This CDR3 has 13 amino acids. The CDR3 loop reads CASSEGKGGTQYF. CDR3 nucleotides: TGTGCCAGCAGCGAAGGGAAGGGGGGGACCCAGTACTTC. The variable domain in full, completed from reference TRBV9 and TRBJ2-5, reads DSGVTQTPKHLITATGQRVTLRCSPRSGDLSVYWYQQSLDQGLQFLIQYYNGEERAKGNILERFSAQQFPDLHSELNLSSLELGDSALYFCASSEGKGGTQYFGPGTRLLVL.

This clonotype has a count of ten or more. The rearrangement links TRBV9 to TRBJ1-1, with 7 bases lining up with TRBD1. Germline assignment: CDR1 SGDLS and CDR2 YYNGEE. CDR3 length: 14 amino acids. V trimming: 3 bases; J trimming: 1 base; junction bases outside the gene matches: 3. This CDR3 is CASSAGGGNTEAFF. The CDR3 DNA sequence: TGTGCCAGCAGCGCAGGGGGGGGGAACACTGAAGCTTTCTTT.

This clonotype occurred a few times. This chain joins TRBV14 and TRBJ2-7; D perhaps matches TRBD1 (6 bases). Germline lookup yields CDR1 SGHDN and CDR2 FVKESK. V lost 5 bases and J 3 bases, leaving 14 bases between the germline ends. The CDR3 covers 14 residues. CDR3 sequence (DNA): TGTGCCAGCAGCAAACGACAGGAAAACTACGAGCAGTACTTC. As protein: CASSKRQENYEQYF.

This clonotype occurred many times. The rearrangement links TRBV11-2 to TRBJ2-7; D is undetermined. V was clipped by 4 bases and J by 4 bases, with 8 bases between them. This CDR3 is built from 12 residues. Germline CDR1 and CDR2: SGHAT and FQNNGV. CDR3 sequence (DNA): TGTGCCAGCAGCTCAGAAACTTACGAGCAGTACTTC. Its protein is CASSSETYEQYF.